Described below is a single T cell receptor (beta chain) sequence and its context. The method was immunoSEQ multiplex PCR; TCRdb's version includes in-frame clones alone and lacks a portion of them. There are 100,000 to 150,000 clones in the sample; roughly 90% occur only once, and less than 7% lies in the top ten. The sample comes from a study of control samples from healthy donors and cancer patients. Sequences were obtained from blood. This sequence originates from a man aged 18 to 30 in good health.

The CDR3 sequence is CASSEGLAGNIQYF. The CDR3 bases are TGTGCCAGCAGCGAGGGACTAGCGGGGAACATTCAGTACTTC. The V and J genes are TRBV9 and TRBJ2-4, with 13 bases identical to TRBD2. Trimming cost V 3 bases and J 7 bases; bases outside gene matches: 1. The CDR3 has 14 residues. CDR1 and CDR2 (germline): SGDLS, YYNGEE.